The 21 T cell receptor beta chains given below trace back to one sample, sequenced in a study of CD8 T cells in Susac syndrome. Reverse transcription of about 0.5 to 1 ug RNA was performed with random hexamers. MiXCR, applied by TCRdb to the immunoSEQ multiplex PCR reads, yields one record per CDR3 protein. The data show roughly 140,000 distinct CDR3 sequences, over 85% seen once. Sequenced input: CD8+ T cells from PBMCs. Every receptor here comes from a human donor in good health.

The chain uses TRBV29-1 and TRBJ2-3; possibly TRBD2 for D (6 bases). Germline assignment: CDR1 SQVTM and CDR2 ANQGSEA. With 2 bases removed from V and 3 bases from J, the gap between germline ends came to 12 bases. The CDR3 has 14 amino acids. The CDR3 nucleotides are TGCAGCGTTGAATTACGGGAGAGGACAGATACGCAGTATTTT. Translation: CSVELRERTDTQYF.

The chain employs TRBV15 and TRBJ2-3; D tentatively fits TRBD1 or TRBD2 (6 bases each). The CDR3 consists of 15 residues. V lost 4 bases and J 2 bases, leaving 13 bases between the germline ends. CDR1 is LNHNV, CDR2 YYDKDF, per germline (reference sequence). The CDR3 loop is CATSTGQRATDTQYF. The CDR3 region has the DNA TGTGCCACCAGCACTGGACAGCGGGCCACAGATACGCAGTATTTT.

As DNA, the CDR3 is TGTGCCAGCAGCCCTAGCGGGAACTACAATGAGCAGTTCTTC. It codes for CASSPSGNYNEQFF. The chain carries TRBV7-9 and TRBJ2-1; 9 positions match TRBD2. V shed 5 bases and J 3 bases; nucleotides not matched to a gene: 2. Germline V gene sequence: CDR1 SEHNR, CDR2 FQNEAQ (reference sequence). This CDR3 contains 14 residues. Drawing the rest from reference TRBV7-9 and TRBJ2-1, the complete variable domain is DTGVSQNPRHKITKRGQNVTFRCDPISEHNRLYWYRQTLGQGPEFLTYFQNEAQLEKSRLLSDRFSAERPKGSFSTLEIQRTEQGDSAMYLCASSPSGNYNEQFFGPGTRLTVL.

J is TRBJ2-5 and V is TRBV15, with D tentatively TRBD2 (6 bases). Trimming shortened V by 2 bases and J by 5 bases, and 15 bases separated the two germline ends. Looked up from germline, CDR1 is LNHNV and CDR2 is YYDKDF (reference sequence). The CDR3 is 15 residues long. As DNA, the CDR3 is TGTGCCACCAGCAGATCTTGGGACTTCGCGGAGACCCAGTACTTC. It is translated as CATSRSWDFAETQYF.

V gene TRBV7-9 combines with J gene TRBJ2-3; 8 nucleotides match TRBD2. The CDR3 spans 17 residues. Germline trimming cut 5 bases from V and 5 bases from J; bases unmatched to any gene: 15. The germline V gene encodes CDR1 SEHNR and CDR2 FQNEAQ (reference sequence). The CDR3 loop is CASSTYTSGPTGDTQYF. The DNA of the CDR3 is TGTGCCAGCAGCACCTACACTAGCGGCCCCACCGGAGATACGCAGTATTTT.

The chain joins TRBV29-1 to TRBJ2-1; 7 positions agree with TRBD1. This CDR3 has 13 residues. The germline CDR1 and CDR2 sequences are SQVTM and ANQGSEA. V gave up 3 bases and J gave up 4 bases; unmatched junction bases: 3. The CDR3 spells CSVEGTAYNEQFF. CDR3 in DNA: TGCAGCGTTGAGGGGACAGCATACAATGAGCAGTTCTTC.

The chain combines TRBV28 with TRBJ1-4; TRBD1 matches at 8 bases. After removal of 3 bases from V and 5 bases from J, the junction contained 5 bases not matched to a gene. This CDR3 has 15 amino acids. Germline CDR1 is MDHEN and CDR2 is SYDVKM. DNA for the CDR3: TGTGCCAGCAGTTTGTCAGGGGGCTGGAATGAAAAACTGTTTTTT. Residues: CASSLSGGWNEKLFF. The variable domain in full, with the rest retrieved from reference TRBV28 and TRBJ1-4, is DVKVTQSSRYLVKRTGEKVFLECVQDMDHENMFWYRQDPGLGLRLIYFSYDVKMKEKGDIPEGYSVSREKKERFSLILESASTNQTSMYLCASSLSGGWNEKLFFGSGTQLSVL.

The J gene is TRBJ2-1, the V gene TRBV9, with a possible D match to TRBD2 (6 bases). The V gene's germline CDR1 is SGDLS and CDR2 YYNGEE. V was cut by 4 bases and J by 5 bases, with 10 bases left in between. This CDR3 comprises 13 residues. The CDR3 protein is CASSSAGNNEQFF. CDR3 DNA: TGTGCCAGCAGCTCCGCGGGGAACAATGAGCAGTTCTTC.

The genes are TRBV29-1 and TRBJ1-1; D is unresolved. The CDR3 has 15 amino acids. Trimming shortened V by 0 bases and J by 0 bases, and 11 bases separated the two germline ends. Germline-derived CDR1 and CDR2 are SQVTM and ANQGSEA. The chain's CDR3 is CSVEEDGLLNTEAFF. The CDR3 DNA reads TGCAGCGTTGAAGAGGACGGATTATTGAACACTGAAGCTTTCTTT. The full variable domain, its missing parts supplied by reference TRBV29-1 and TRBJ1-1, is SAVISQKPSRDICQRGTSLTIQCQVDSQVTMMFWYRQQPGQSLTLIATANQGSEATYESGFVIDKFPISRPNLTFSTLTVSNMSPEDSSIYLCSVEEDGLLNTEAFFGQGTRLTVV.

This rearrangement joins TRBV9 to TRBJ2-1; 11 nucleotides agree with TRBD2. Germline V gives CDR1 SGDLS, CDR2 YYNGEE. The junction had 19 bases not matched to a gene; V was cut back by 3 bases and J by 8 bases. This CDR3 region has 19 residues. In DNA form, the CDR3 reads TGTGCCAGCAGCGCACGAAGGGGAAGGGGGACTAGCGGTATCCATGAGCAGTTCTTC. The encoded protein is CASSARRGRGTSGIHEQFF.

The chain links TRBV20-1 to TRBJ1-5; TRBD1 might be the D (5 bases). The CDR3 has 17 residues. CDR1 and CDR2 (germline): DFQATT, SNEGSKA (reference sequence). V lost 5 bases and J 0 bases, leaving 20 bases between the germline ends. The CDR3 spells CSAPAAGEFYSNQPQHF. Written as DNA, the CDR3 is TGCAGTGCTCCCGCGGCGGGGGAGTTTTATAGCAATCAGCCCCAGCATTTT.

As for this clonotype: One end of the junction is discordant with germline, which a read error may explain. The chain combines TRBV6-5 with TRBJ1-2; D remains unclear. The CDR3 sequence is 8 residues long. The germline gives CDR1 MNHEY, CDR2 SVGAGI. The CDR3 region is CASSSTHF. CDR3 in DNA: TGTGCCAGCAGCTCAACTCACTTC.

V is TRBV6-2 or TRBV6-3 and J is TRBJ2-3; D may be TRBD2 (6 bases). The CDR3 runs 15 residues. With 2 bases removed from V and 2 bases from J, the gap between germline ends came to 11 bases. Germline-derived CDR1 and CDR2 are MNHEY and SVGEGT. CDR3 region: CASSYPWDSTDTQYF. Written as DNA, the CDR3 is TGTGCCAGCAGTTACCCCTGGGACTCCACAGATACGCAGTATTTT.

V is TRBV5-1 and J is TRBJ2-1; D is ambiguous. V dropped 2 bases and J dropped 9 bases, with 9 bases sitting between them. Germline V gene data show CDR1 as SGHRS and CDR2 as YFSETQ. The CDR3 consists of 12 residues. CDR3 in amino acids: CASSFGAGEQFF. In DNA, the CDR3 is TGCGCCAGCAGCTTCGGAGCTGGTGAGCAGTTCTTC.

CDR3 DNA sequence: TGCGCCAGCAGCCCACCCCAGGGAACCGGGGAGCTGTTTTTT. This encodes CASSPPQGTGELFF. V is TRBV5-1 and J is TRBJ2-2; D might be TRBD1 (5 bases). The CDR3 has 14 residues. Germline V lookup: CDR1 SGHRS, CDR2 YFSETQ. V shed 4 bases and J shed 5 bases, with 12 bases lying between them.

Note on this clonotype: The junction does not match germline at one end; this may be a read error. The V and J genes are TRBV5-6 and TRBJ1-2; D unresolved. Germline CDR1 is SGHDT and CDR2 is YYEEEE. CDR3 length equals 11 residues. The CDR3 nucleotides read TGTGCCAGCAGCTTGGAGGGCCCTCTCGCCTTC. This encodes CASSLEGPLAF.

This clonotype appeared once. This chain links TRBV4-3 with TRBJ2-7; D is ambiguous. The V gene lost 0 bases and the J gene lost 2 bases, with 11 bases spanning the gap. CDR3 length: 15 amino acids. Germline lookup yields CDR1 LGHNA and CDR2 YSLEER. CDR3 loop: CASSQDLSETYEQYF. Written as DNA, the CDR3 is TGCGCCAGCAGCCAAGATCTAAGCGAAACCTACGAGCAGTACTTC.

This chain joins TRBV27 and TRBJ2-5; TRBD1 matches at 10 bases. Trimming took 6 bases from V and 13 from J; bases not matched to a gene: 8. This CDR3 spans 12 amino acids. From germline, CDR1 is MNHEY and CDR2 SMNVEV (reference sequence). Here the CDR3 reads CASSLDRGPWYF. The DNA of the CDR3 is TGTGCCAGCAGCCTCGACAGGGGGCCTTGGTACTTC.

The chain links TRBV29-1 to TRBJ2-3; no definite D call. Per germline, CDR1 SQVTM and CDR2 ANQGSEA. The V and J ends lost 7 bases and 7 bases respectively, with 12 bases between them. The CDR3 has 11 residues. CDR3 DNA sequence: TGCAGCGCTGAGAGGCTGAATACGCAGTATTTT. It yields the protein CSAERLNTQYF.

The gene calls are TRBV27 and TRBJ2-3, with D possibly matching TRBD1 (5 bases). The germline V gene encodes CDR1 MNHEY and CDR2 SMNVEV (reference sequence). This CDR3 is built from 15 residues. V lost 3 bases and J 1 base, leaving 11 bases between the germline ends. CDR3 sequence reads: CASSFGRVRTDTQYF. CDR3 in DNA: TGTGCCAGCAGTTTCGGCAGGGTTCGCACAGATACGCAGTATTTT.

V usage is TRBV20-1 and J usage is TRBJ2-7; no reliable D call. V was shortened by 5 bases and J by 2 bases, with 13 bases between the two germline ends. Germline V gives CDR1 DFQATT, CDR2 SNEGSKA (reference sequence). This CDR3 has 13 residues. CDR3 sequence reads: CSAPSRLTYEQYF. CDR3 bases: TGCAGTGCTCCATCACGGTTAACCTACGAGCAGTACTTC.